The 18 T cell receptor beta chains presented below share a single source sample, sequenced in a study of molecular identifiers for immune sequencing clone quantification. MiXCR, applied by TCRdb to the PCR reads, yields one record per CDR3 protein. The repertoire holds 250,000 to 400,000 distinct CDR3 sequences, with about a fifth as singletons. Sequencing used naive CD8+ T cells from blood, with Jurkat cell RNA spiked in. The sample's subset: FACS-sorted CD8+CD4-CCR7+CD45RA+ naive T cells. The receptors come from a human donor in good health. Some libraries in this study had Jurkat cell RNA spiked in.

This clonotype was recorded many times. The chain couples TRBV25-1 to TRBJ2-7, with 7 bases identical to TRBD1. Germline V gene lookup returns CDR1 MGHDK and CDR2 SYGVNS. The CDR3 loop spans 15 amino acids. The trim removed 7 bases at V and 2 bases at J, leaving 11 bases unmatched. The DNA of the CDR3 is TGTGCCAGCATCCCTAGTGGGGACAGCCCCTACGAGCAGTACTTC. This translates into CASIPSGDSPYEQYF.

Ten or more counts support this clonotype. J is TRBJ2-5 and V is TRBV7-6, with TRBD1 matching 9 bases. Germline CDR1 SGHVS, CDR2 FNYEAQ. The CDR3 contains 14 residues. The ends lost 5 bases at V and 4 bases at J; junction bases unmatched: 5. The CDR3 DNA reads as TGTGCCAGCAGCCTTACAGGGGGCCCAGAGACCCAGTACTTC. It is translated as CASSLTGGPETQYF.

For this clonotype: A much more abundant neighbour one base away suggests this may be a read error. The chain employs TRBV19 and TRBJ2-7, with a possible D match to TRBD1 (5 bases). This CDR3 spans 14 amino acids. The germline V gene encodes CDR1 LNHDA and CDR2 SQIVND (reference sequence). The CDR3 nucleotides read TGTGCCAGTAGTATCGGTCAGGGAAGCTACGAGCGGTACTTC. This encodes CASSIGQGSYERYF. The whole variable domain, filled in from reference TRBV19 and TRBJ2-7, reads DGGITQSPKYLFRKEGQNVTLSCEQNLNHDAMYWYRQDPGQGLRLIYYSQIVNDFQKGDIAEGYSVSREKKESFPLTVTSAQKNPTAFYLCASSIGQGSYERYFGPGTRLTVT.

The sample holds many counts of this clonotype. CDR3 protein: CASSVDPGGLNTEAFF. CDR3 coding DNA: TGTGCCAGCAGCGTAGACCCAGGGGGACTGAACACTGAAGCTTTCTTT. The chain joins TRBV9 to TRBJ1-1, with TRBD1 identical over 7 bases. Per the germline V gene, CDR1 is SGDLS and CDR2 is YYNGEE. V lost 0 bases to trimming and J lost 0 bases; unmatched junction nucleotides: 5. The CDR3 is 16 amino acids. The complete variable domain, with remaining parts taken from reference TRBV9 and TRBJ1-1, reads DSGVTQTPKHLITATGQRVTLRCSPRSGDLSVYWYQQSLDQGLQFLIQYYNGEERAKGNILERFSAQQFPDLHSELNLSSLELGDSALYFCASSVDPGGLNTEAFFGQGTRLTVV.

On this clonotype: This may stem from a read error, because a much larger clone lies one nucleotide away. This rearrangement joins TRBV5-6 to TRBJ2-5; D gene uncertain. The CDR3 is made up of 12 amino acids. The V end lost 10 bases, the J end lost 3 bases, and 13 bases lay between the germline ends. From germline, CDR1 is SGHDT and CDR2 YYEEEE. Here the CDR3 reads CAGGPPEETQYF. CDR3 sequence (DNA): TGTGCCGGCGGACCACCCGAAGAGACCCAGTACTTC. Drawing the rest from reference TRBV5-6 and TRBJ2-5, the complete variable domain is DAGVTQSPTHLIKTRGQQVTLRCSPKSGHDTVSWYQQALGQGPQFIFQYYEEEERQRGNFPDRFSGHQFPNYSSELNVNALLLGDSALYLCAGGPPEETQYFGPGTRLLVL.

As to this clonotype: This may stem from a read error, because a much larger clone lies one nucleotide away. The V call is TRBV6-5, the J call TRBJ2-2; a weak D match, TRBD1 (6 bases). The germline gives CDR1 MNHEY, CDR2 SVGAGI. The CDR3 sequence is 15 residues long. CDR3 nucleotides: TGTTCCAGCAGTTACCAGGGGATGAACACCGGGGAGCTGTTTTTT. Residues: CSSSYQGMNTGELFF.

In its sample, this clonotype was seen many times. J is TRBJ2-5 and V is TRBV5-4; unclear D gene. Deletions cut 1 base from V and 5 bases from J, with 3 bases between. Per germline, CDR1 SGHNT and CDR2 YYREEE (reference sequence). The CDR3 runs 11 residues. In nucleotides, the CDR3 is TGTGCCAGCAGCTTGACGGAGACCCAGTACTTC. It is translated as CASSLTETQYF. The whole variable domain, remainder taken from reference TRBV5-4 and TRBJ2-5, is ETGVTQSPTHLIKTRGQQVTLRCSSQSGHNTVSWYQQALGQGPQFIFQYYREEENGRGNFPPRFSGLQFPNYSSELNVNALELDDSALYLCASSLTETQYFGPGTRLLVL.

This clonotype was seen repeatedly, ten times or more. The chain links TRBV7-6 to TRBJ2-5; 7 bases match TRBD2. Germline CDR1 SGHVS, CDR2 FNYEAQ. The CDR3 extends over 18 amino acids. The junction had 14 bases not matched to a gene; V was cut back by 2 bases and J by 2 bases. CDR3 residues: CASSLSLSLEAGQETQYF. The CDR3 DNA reads as TGTGCCAGCAGCTTATCTCTTAGTCTCGAAGCGGGACAAGAGACCCAGTACTTC. Supplemented by reference TRBV7-6 and TRBJ2-5, the full variable domain reads GAGVSQSPRYKVTKRGQDVALRCDPISGHVSLYWYRQALGQGPEFLTYFNYEAQQDKSGLPNDRFSAERPEGSISTLTIQRTEQRDSAMYRCASSLSLSLEAGQETQYFGPGTRLLVL.

There are a few counts of this clonotype. A junction end diverges from the germline sequence, so it may reflect a read error. The V call is TRBV7-9, the J call TRBJ2-3, with 7 bases aligning to TRBD1. The CDR3 runs 18 residues. Germline lookup yields CDR1 SEHNR and CDR2 FQNEAQ (reference sequence). In DNA, the CDR3 is TGTGGCAGCAGCACAACAAGCACCGGGACAGCGAGCACAGATACGCAGTATTTT. Encoded protein: CGSSTTSTGTASTDTQYF. Combining the CDR3 with reference TRBV7-9 and TRBJ2-3 gives the whole variable domain DTGVSQNPRHKITKRGQNVTFRCDPISEHNRLYWYRQTLGQGPEFLTYFQNEAQLEKSRLLSDRFSAERPKGSFSTLEIQRTEQGDSAMYLCGSSTTSTGTASTDTQYFGPGTRLTVL.

Many counts were recorded for this clonotype. The V and J genes are TRBV29-1 and TRBJ1-1; D might be TRBD1 (5 bases). This CDR3 contains 13 residues. Germline V gene sequence: CDR1 SQVTM, CDR2 ANQGSEA. V was cut by 7 bases and J by 4 bases, with 16 bases left in between. CDR3 amino acids: CSADGGIGTEAFF. CDR3 coding DNA: TGCAGCGCCGACGGGGGGATAGGCACTGAAGCTTTCTTT.

This clonotype came up many times. The chain recombines TRBV29-1 with TRBJ2-5; D might be TRBD2 (6 bases). The V end was cut by 1 base, the J end by 4 bases, with 13 bases between. CDR1 is SQVTM and CDR2 is ANQGSEA in the germline V gene. The CDR3 sequence is 14 residues long. CDR3 nucleotide sequence: TGCAGCGTTGAAGCGGGACTGTCCGGAGAGACCCAGTACTTC. Translating it yields CSVEAGLSGETQYF.

Worth noting for this clonotype: This may come from a read error, since a much larger clone is one base off. The chain carries TRBV20-1 and TRBJ1-4, with D unresolved. This CDR3 has 14 amino acids. CDR1 DFQATT and CDR2 SNEGSKA come from the germline V gene (reference sequence). DNA of the CDR3: TGCAGTGCTAATTATGAGACGGTTGGTGAAAAACCGTTTTTT. Translated, it gives CSANYETVGEKPFF.

This sequence joins TRBV29-1 and TRBJ1-1, with D maybe TRBD1 (5 bases). The CDR3 extends over 14 amino acids. The germline V gene has CDR1 SQVTM and CDR2 ANQGSEA. V was clipped by 7 bases and J by 1 base, with 16 bases between them. The CDR3 loop is CSADRQSQNTEAFF. The CDR3 region has the DNA TGCAGCGCGGATAGACAGAGCCAGAACACTGAAGCTTTCTTT.

This clonotype was counted at least ten times. The chain employs TRBV30 and TRBJ2-1; 7 bases agree with TRBD2. The CDR3 extends over 13 amino acids. With 0 bases clipped from V and 10 bases from J, the junction kept 6 bases outside the gene matches. Germline V CDR1 and CDR2: GTSNPN, SVGIG (reference sequence). The CDR3 DNA follows: TGTGCCTGGAGTGTACTAGCGTTTGGGGAGCAGTTCTTC. It is translated as CAWSVLAFGEQFF.

The V call is TRBV20-1, the J call TRBJ2-1; 14 bases are shared with TRBD2. Germline V lookup: CDR1 DFQATT, CDR2 SNEGSKA (reference sequence). The ends lost 1 base at V and 0 bases at J; junction bases unmatched: 8. The CDR3 contains 19 residues. CDR3 in DNA: TGCAGTGCTAGAGTATGGGGACTAGCGGGGGCAAGCTCCTACAATGAGCAGTTCTTC. This sequence encodes CSARVWGLAGASSYNEQFF.

This clonotype has more than one count but fewer than ten. The CDR3 protein is CSARGAYNTYEQYF. The CDR3 DNA follows: TGCAGTGCTAGAGGTGCATACAACACCTACGAGCAGTACTTC. The chain joins TRBV20-1 to TRBJ2-7, with unresolved D. V lost 1 base, J lost 2 bases, and 12 bases lay in between. Per the germline V gene, CDR1 is DFQATT and CDR2 is SNEGSKA (reference sequence). The CDR3 spans 14 residues.

This clonotype was detected only a few times. J is TRBJ2-2 and V is TRBV28, with TRBD1 matching over 8 bases. The CDR3 runs 17 residues. Germline V gene data show CDR1 as MDHEN and CDR2 as SYDVKM. Trimming took 1 base from V and 5 from J; bases not matched to a gene: 9. The CDR3 DNA follows: TGTGCCAGCAGTTTATCCCTGCAGGGGGCGCGGACCGGGGAGCTGTTTTTT. It is translated as CASSLSLQGARTGELFF.

Remarks on this clonotype: The junction departs from germline at one end; a sequencing error may be responsible. V usage is TRBV5-1 and J usage is TRBJ2-5; D tentatively reads TRBD1 or TRBD2 (9 bases each). CDR1 and CDR2 (germline): SGHRS, YFSETQ. This CDR3 is built from 15 residues. CDR3 in amino acids: CASSTTGGGGETQYF. Here the CDR3 DNA reads TGCGCCAGCAGCACCACAGGGGGCGGGGGGGAGACCCAGTACTTT.